The clone carrying this TCR beta chain was seen only a few times. The antigen remains unidentified. Measured with immunoSEQ multiplex PCR; TCRdb has only the in-frame clones, and not every one. The sample has around 25,000 clones, around 95% seen once. The data belong to a study of T cell clonotyping in hematopoietic cell transplantation. Study-wide results and limits: At the given depth, recipient repertoires were over 95% de novo clonotypes. After transplant, recipient diversity fell while pathologically expanded clonotypes grew through day 180. Cells were unsorted, so CD4 and CD8 contributions were not separated. Broader posttransplant TCR repertoire diversity was predicted by graft donor and pretransplant recipient Inverse Simpson Index values.

The TCR sequence derives from a man aged 50 or older in good health. Some clones in this sample may be carry-over from other donors' samples. The sample was peripheral blood mononuclear cells.

CDR3 protein: CATSGTEAFF. The CDR3 DNA follows: TGTGCCACCTCGGGGACTGAAGCTTTCTTT. The chain uses TRBV7-9 and TRBJ1-1, with D unresolved. V gave up 10 bases and J gave up 5 bases, with 8 bases separating them. CDR1 is SEHNR, CDR2 FQNEAQ, per germline (reference sequence). The CDR3 extends over 10 amino acids.